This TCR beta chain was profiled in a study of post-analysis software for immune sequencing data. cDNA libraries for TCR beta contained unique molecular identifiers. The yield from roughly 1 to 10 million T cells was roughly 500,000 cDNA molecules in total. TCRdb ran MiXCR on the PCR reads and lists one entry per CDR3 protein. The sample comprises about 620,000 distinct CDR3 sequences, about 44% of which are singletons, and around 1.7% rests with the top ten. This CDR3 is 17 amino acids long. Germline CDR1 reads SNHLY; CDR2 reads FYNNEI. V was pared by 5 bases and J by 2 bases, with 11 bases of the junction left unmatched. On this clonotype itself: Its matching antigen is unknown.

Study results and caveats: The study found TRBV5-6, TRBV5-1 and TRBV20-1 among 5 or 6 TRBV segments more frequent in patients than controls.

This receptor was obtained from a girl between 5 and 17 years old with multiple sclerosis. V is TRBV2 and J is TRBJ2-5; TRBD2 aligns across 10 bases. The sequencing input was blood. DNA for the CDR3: TGTGCCAGCAGTAACGGGGGTAGCGGGGGGAGACAAGAGACCCAGTACTTC. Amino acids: CASSNGGSGGRQETQYF.